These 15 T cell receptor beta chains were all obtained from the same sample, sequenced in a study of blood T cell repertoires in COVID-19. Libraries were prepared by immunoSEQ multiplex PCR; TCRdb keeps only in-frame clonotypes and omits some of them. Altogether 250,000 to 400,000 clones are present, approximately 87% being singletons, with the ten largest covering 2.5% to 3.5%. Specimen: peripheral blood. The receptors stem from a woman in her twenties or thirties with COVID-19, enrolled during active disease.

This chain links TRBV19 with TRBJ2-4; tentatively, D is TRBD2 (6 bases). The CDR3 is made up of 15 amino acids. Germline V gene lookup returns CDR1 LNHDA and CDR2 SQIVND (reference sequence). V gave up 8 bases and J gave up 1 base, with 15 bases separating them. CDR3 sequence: CASESQAGAKNIQYF. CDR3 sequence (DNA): TGTGCCAGTGAGTCCCAAGCGGGCGCCAAAAACATTCAGTACTTC.

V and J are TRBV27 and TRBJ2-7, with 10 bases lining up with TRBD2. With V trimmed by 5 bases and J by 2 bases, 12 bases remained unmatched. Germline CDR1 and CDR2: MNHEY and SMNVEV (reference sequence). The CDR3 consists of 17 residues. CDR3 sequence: CASSPLQREGGTYEQYF. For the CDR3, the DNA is TGTGCCAGCAGTCCGTTGCAGCGGGAGGGCGGAACCTACGAGCAGTACTTC.

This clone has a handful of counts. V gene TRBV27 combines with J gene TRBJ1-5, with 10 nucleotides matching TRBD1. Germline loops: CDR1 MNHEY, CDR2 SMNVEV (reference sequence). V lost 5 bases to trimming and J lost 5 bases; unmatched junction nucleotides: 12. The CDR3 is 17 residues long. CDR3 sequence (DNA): TGTGCCAGCAGTCCCGGGACAGGGGACGTTTGGGATCAGCCCCAGCATTTT. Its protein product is CASSPGTGDVWDQPQHF.

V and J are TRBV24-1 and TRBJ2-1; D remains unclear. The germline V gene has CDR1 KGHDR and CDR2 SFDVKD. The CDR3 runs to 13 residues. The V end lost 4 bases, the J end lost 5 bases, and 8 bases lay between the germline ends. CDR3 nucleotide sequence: TGTGCCACCAGTGAACGGGTTCACAATGAGCAGTTCTTC. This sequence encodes CATSERVHNEQFF.

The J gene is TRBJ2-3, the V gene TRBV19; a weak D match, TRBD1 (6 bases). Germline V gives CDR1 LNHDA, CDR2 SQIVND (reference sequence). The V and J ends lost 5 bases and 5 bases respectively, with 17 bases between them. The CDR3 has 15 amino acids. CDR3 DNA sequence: TGTGCCAGTAGTCCTGATTGGACAGAAGAAGATACGCAGTATTTT. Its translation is CASSPDWTEEDTQYF. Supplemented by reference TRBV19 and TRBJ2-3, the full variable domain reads DGGITQSPKYLFRKEGQNVTLSCEQNLNHDAMYWYRQDPGQGLRLIYYSQIVNDFQKGDIAEGYSVSREKKESFPLTVTSAQKNPTAFYLCASSPDWTEEDTQYFGPGTRLTVL.

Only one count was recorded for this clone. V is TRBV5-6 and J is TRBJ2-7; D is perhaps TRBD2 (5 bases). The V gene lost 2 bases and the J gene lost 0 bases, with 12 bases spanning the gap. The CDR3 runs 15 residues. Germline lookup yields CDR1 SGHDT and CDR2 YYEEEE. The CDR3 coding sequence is TGTGCCAGCAGCTTCGATCCGGGGAGCTCCTACGAGCAGTACTTC. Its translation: CASSFDPGSSYEQYF.

CDR3 sequence: CASSHPDRAGTEAFF. The DNA of the CDR3 is TGTGCCAGCAGTCACCCGGACAGGGCTGGGACTGAAGCTTTCTTT. This chain connects TRBV25-1 to TRBJ1-1, with 8 bases fitting TRBD1. Germline CDR1 MGHDK, CDR2 SYGVNS. V dropped 5 bases and J dropped 5; count of bases not matched to a gene: 10. The CDR3 length is 15 residues.

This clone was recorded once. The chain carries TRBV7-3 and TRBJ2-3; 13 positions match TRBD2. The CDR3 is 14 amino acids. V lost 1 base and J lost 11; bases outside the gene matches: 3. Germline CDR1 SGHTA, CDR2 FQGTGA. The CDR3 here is CASSLKLAGGVQYF. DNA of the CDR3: TGTGCCAGCAGCTTAAAACTAGCGGGAGGGGTGCAGTATTTT.

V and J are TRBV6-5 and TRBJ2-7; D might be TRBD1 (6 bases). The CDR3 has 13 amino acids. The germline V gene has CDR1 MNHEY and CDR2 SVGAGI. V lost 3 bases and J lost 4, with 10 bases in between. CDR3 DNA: TGTGCCAGCAGTTATCGTCAGGGGTACGAGCAGTACTTC. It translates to CASSYRQGYEQYF.

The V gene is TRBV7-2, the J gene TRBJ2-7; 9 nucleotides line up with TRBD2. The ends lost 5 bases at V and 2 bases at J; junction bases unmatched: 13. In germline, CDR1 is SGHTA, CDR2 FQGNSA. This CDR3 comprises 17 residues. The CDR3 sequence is CASSPSAAGGDTYEQYF. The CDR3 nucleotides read TGTGCCAGCAGCCCATCGGCAGCGGGAGGTGACACCTACGAGCAGTACTTC. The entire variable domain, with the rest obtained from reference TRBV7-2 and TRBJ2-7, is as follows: GAGVSQSPSNKVTEKGKDVELRCDPISGHTALYWYRQSLGQGLEFLIYFQGNSAPDKSGLPSDRFSAERTGGSVSTLTIQRTQQEDSAVYLCASSPSAAGGDTYEQYFGPGTRLTVT.

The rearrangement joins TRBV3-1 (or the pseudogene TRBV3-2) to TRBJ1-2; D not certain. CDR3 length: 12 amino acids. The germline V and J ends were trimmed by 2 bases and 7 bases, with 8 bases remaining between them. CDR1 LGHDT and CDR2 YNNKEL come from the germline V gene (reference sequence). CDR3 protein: CASSQTTVGYTF. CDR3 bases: TGTGCCAGCAGCCAAACGACTGTTGGCTACACCTTC.

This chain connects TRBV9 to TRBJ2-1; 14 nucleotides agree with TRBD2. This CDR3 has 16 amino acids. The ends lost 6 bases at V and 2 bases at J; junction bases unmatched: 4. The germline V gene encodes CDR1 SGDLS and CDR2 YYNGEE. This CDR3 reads CASNRLAGGTYNEQFF. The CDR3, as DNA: TGTGCCAGCAATCGACTAGCGGGAGGGACCTACAATGAGCAGTTCTTC.

The CDR3 nucleotides are TGTGCCAGCAGTTTAACAGACAATGGCTACACCTTC. This gives the protein CASSLTDNGYTF. This chain links TRBV12-3 or TRBV12-4 with TRBJ1-2; no clear D. Trimming removed 2 bases from V and 6 bases from J, with 7 bases in between. This CDR3 has 12 residues.

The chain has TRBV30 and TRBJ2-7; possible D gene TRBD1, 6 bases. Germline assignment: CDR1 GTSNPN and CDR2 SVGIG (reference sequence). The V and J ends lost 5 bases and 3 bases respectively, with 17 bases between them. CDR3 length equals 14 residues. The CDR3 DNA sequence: TGTGCCTGGGGTAAAGACAGGCCGGGCTACGAGCAGTACTTC. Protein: CAWGKDRPGYEQYF.

CDR3 sequence (DNA): TGTGCCAGCAGTGAAGGTGGCGGCTACACCTTC. Translated: CASSEGGGYTF. J is TRBJ1-2 and V is TRBV6-1; no reliable D call. The CDR3 is made up of 11 amino acids. Looked up from germline, CDR1 is MNHNS and CDR2 is SASEGT. Trimming took 1 base from V and 8 from J, leaving 5 bases between them.